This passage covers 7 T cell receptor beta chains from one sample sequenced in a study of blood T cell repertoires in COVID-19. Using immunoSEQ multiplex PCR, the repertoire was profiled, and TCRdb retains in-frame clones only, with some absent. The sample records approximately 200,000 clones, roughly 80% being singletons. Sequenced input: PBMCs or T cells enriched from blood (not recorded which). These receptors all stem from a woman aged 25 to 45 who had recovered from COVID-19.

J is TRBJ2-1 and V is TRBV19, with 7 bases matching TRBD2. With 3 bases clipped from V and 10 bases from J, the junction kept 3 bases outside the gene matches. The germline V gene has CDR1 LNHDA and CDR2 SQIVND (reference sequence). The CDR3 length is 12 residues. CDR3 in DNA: TGTGCCAGTAGTATGATCGGGGGGGAGCAGTTCTTC. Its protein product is CASSMIGGEQFF. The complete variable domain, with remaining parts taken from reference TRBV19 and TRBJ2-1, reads DGGITQSPKYLFRKEGQNVTLSCEQNLNHDAMYWYRQDPGQGLRLIYYSQIVNDFQKGDIAEGYSVSREKKESFPLTVTSAQKNPTAFYLCASSMIGGEQFFGPGTRLTVL.

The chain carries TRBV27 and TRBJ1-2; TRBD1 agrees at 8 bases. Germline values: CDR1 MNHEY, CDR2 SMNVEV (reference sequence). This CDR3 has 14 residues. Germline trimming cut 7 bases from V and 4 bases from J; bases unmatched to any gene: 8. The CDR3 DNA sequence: TGTGCCAGCACCCCCGGACAGGGAGGCTATGGCTACACCTTC. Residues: CASTPGQGGYGYTF.

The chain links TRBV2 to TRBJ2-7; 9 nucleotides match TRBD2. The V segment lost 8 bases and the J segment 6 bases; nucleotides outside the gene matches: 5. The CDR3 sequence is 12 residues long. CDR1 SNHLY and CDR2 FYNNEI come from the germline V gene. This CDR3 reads CASLLAGIEQYF. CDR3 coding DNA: TGTGCCAGCCTACTAGCGGGTATCGAGCAGTACTTC.

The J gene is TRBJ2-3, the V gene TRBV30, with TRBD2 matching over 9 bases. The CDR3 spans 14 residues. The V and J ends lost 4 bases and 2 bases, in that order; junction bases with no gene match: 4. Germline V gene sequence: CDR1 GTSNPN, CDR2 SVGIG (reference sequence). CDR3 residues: CAWTTSGFTDTQYF. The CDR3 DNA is TGTGCCTGGACGACTAGCGGTTTCACAGATACGCAGTATTTT.

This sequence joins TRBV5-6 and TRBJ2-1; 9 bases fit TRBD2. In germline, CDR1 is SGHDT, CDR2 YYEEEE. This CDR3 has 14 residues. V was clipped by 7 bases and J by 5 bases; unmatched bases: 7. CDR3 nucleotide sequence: TGTGCCAGCGGCCTCAGCGGGGGGAACAATGAGCAGTTCTTC. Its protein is CASGLSGGNNEQFF.

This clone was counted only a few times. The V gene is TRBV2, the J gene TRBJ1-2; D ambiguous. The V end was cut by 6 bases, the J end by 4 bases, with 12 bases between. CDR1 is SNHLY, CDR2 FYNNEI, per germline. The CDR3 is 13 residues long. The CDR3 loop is CASSSRSRYGYTF. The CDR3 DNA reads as TGTGCCAGCAGCTCGAGATCTCGCTATGGCTACACCTTC.

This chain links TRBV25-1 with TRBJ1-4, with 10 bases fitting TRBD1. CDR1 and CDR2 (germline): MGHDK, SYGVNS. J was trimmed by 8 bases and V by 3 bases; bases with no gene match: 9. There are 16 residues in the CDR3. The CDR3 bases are TGTGCCAGCAGTGACGACAGGGGGCCCGTAGAAGAAAAACTGTTTTTT. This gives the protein CASSDDRGPVEEKLFF.